The source of this T cell receptor beta chain is a study of blood T cell repertoires in COVID-19. There are 19 residues in the CDR3. The germline V gene has CDR1 SGHDT and CDR2 YYEEEE. The germline V and J ends were trimmed by 0 bases and 5 bases, with 24 bases remaining between them. Repertoires were generated with immunoSEQ multiplex PCR, while TCRdb's copy carries only in-frame clones and drops some. The table includes approximately 28,000 clones, about nine tenths detected once. This chain connects TRBV5-6 to TRBJ2-1; no clear D. The clonotype was recovered from a man aged 65-85 years with active or convalescent COVID-19. The sample was peripheral blood. In DNA, the CDR3 is TGTGCCAGCAGCTTGGCCGGGTTAGTGGAGACCCAAACAAACAATGAGCAGTTCTTC. Translating gives CASSLAGLVETQTNNEQFF.